This section outlines one T cell receptor (beta chain) sequence together with its context. The germline CDR1 and CDR2 sequences are MGHRA and YSYEKL. CDR3 size: 14 residues. V lost 1 base and J 7 bases, leaving 14 bases between the germline ends. This entry comes from a study of immune heterogeneity within non-small cell lung tumors. Multiplex PCR employing 32 V and 13 J primers generated amplicons of the TCR beta CDR3. TCRdb itself ran the multiplex PCR reads through MiXCR, one entry per CDR3 protein. The data contain roughly 3,000 distinct CDR3 sequences, roughly 45% of them singletons. Template was bulk tumor genomic DNA, 600 to 650 ng per sample. Biopsies, several per primary tumor and spaced far apart, were collected during surgery. Patients went through curative surgery, and their non-small cell lung cancer was untreated and newly diagnosed.

The sample was lung tumor tissue. The gene calls are TRBV4-1 and TRBJ2-7, with D hard to call. The sequence came from a man in his fifties or sixties with non-small cell lung cancer. The CDR3 sequence is CASSQVDFIREQYF. The CDR3 DNA reads as TGCGCCAGCAGCCAAGTTGACTTTATACGGGAGCAGTACTTC.